This T cell receptor (beta chain) emerged from a study of T cells expressing NK-cell markers. Study context: Sorted CD3+CD56+NKG2C+, CD3+CD56+NKG2C- and CD3+CD56-NKG2C+ T cells supplied TCR beta repertoires.

UMIs were included in TCR beta cDNA generated by 5'RACE template switching. Using the 5' RACE reads, TCRdb records one entry per CDR3 protein without DNA. Its table lists some 450,000 distinct CDR3 sequences. Findings and limits, study-wide: Questions lingered over whether expanded NKG2C+ T cell clones were HCMV-specific.

Of note for this clonotype: Its antigen remains unknown.

In germline, CDR1 is KGHSH, CDR2 LQKENI. This CDR3 region has 15 residues. This chain connects TRBV18 to TRBJ1-1. The sequenced material came from blood T cells: a sorted CD56 or NKG2C T cell subset, CD4+ or CD8+ T cells, or bulk PBMC T cells (not recorded which). This TCR derives from a woman between 18 and 70 years old in good health. The CDR3 protein is CASSPPDGLANEAFF.